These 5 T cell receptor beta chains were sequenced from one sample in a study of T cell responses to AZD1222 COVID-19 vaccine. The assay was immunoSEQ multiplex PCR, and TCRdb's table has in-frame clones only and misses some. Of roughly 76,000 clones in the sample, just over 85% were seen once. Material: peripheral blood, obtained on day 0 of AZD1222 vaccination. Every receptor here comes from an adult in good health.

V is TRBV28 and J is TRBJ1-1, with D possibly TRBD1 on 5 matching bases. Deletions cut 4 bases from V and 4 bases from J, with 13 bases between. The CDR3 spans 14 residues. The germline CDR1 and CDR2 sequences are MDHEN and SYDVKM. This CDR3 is CASSSRGGSTEAFF. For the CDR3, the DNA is TGTGCCAGCAGTTCTAGGGGAGGTTCCACTGAAGCTTTCTTT.

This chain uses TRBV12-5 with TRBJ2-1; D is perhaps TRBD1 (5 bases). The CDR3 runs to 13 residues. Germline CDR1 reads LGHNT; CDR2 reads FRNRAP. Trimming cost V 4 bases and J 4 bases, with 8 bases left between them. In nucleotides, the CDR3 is TGTGCTAGTGGTTCGGACACATACAATGAGCAGTTCTTC. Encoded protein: CASGSDTYNEQFF. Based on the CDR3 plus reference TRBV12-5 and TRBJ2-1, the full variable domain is DARVTQTPRHKVTEMGQEVTMRCQPILGHNTVFWYRQTMMQGLELLAYFRNRAPLDDSGMPKDRFSAEMPDATLATLKIQPSEPRDSAVYFCASGSDTYNEQFFGPGTRLTVL.

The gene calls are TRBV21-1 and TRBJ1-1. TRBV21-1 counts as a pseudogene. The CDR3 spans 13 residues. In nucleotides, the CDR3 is TGTGCCAGCAGCAAAGGGGCGGGCACTGAAGCTTTCTTT. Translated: CASSKGAGTEAFF.

The CDR3 bases are TGTGCCTGCCCGTGGGGGTCCGGGGCCAACGTCCTGACTTTC. It is translated as CACPWGSGANVLTF. J is TRBJ2-6 and V is TRBV30; possibly TRBD1 or TRBD2 for D (5 bases each). Looked up from germline, CDR1 is GTSNPN and CDR2 is SVGIG (reference sequence). Trimming removed 6 bases at V and 4 bases at J, with 13 bases between. CDR3 size: 14 residues.

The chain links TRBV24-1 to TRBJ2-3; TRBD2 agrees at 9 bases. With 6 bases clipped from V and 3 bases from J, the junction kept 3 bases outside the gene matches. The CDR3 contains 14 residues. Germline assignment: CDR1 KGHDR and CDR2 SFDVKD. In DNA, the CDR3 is TGTGCCACCAGTCCGGGACTAGCAACAGATACGCAGTATTTT. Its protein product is CATSPGLATDTQYF.